The rows below give T cell receptor beta chains drawn from one sample of a study of T cells after yellow fever vaccination. MiXCR was run by TCRdb on the 5' RACE reads, yielding one entry per CDR3 protein. The sample gives under 300,000 distinct CDR3 sequences, about 7% of which show up once; 0.85% is in the top ten. Specimen: CD4+ T cells sorted from PBMCs, collected 15 days after the yellow fever booster vaccination. These receptors originate from a man aged 25 to 40 who received the YFV17D yellow fever vaccine. Both conserved end residues are part of each CDR3. Each record gives: clone size, D gene, V gene, J gene, CDR3 DNA, CDR3 protein. The D gene is left open where the match is weak. A row's size may be missing; if present it is once, few, many or a size class.

many,-,TRBV5-1,TRBJ2-5,TGCGCCAGCAGCTTGGGGGAAGAGACCCAGTACTTC,CASSLGEETQYF
few,TRBD2,TRBV7-2,TRBJ2-7,TGTGCCAGCAGCGCCGGACTAGCGGGAGTGGGCGACGAGCAGTACTTC,CASSAGLAGVGDEQYF
few,TRBD1,TRBV5-5,TRBJ2-1,TGTGCCAGCAGATCGGGACAGGGCTCCTACAATGAGCAGTTCTTC,CASRSGQGSYNEQFF
-,TRBD2,TRBV6-1,TRBJ2-4,TGTGCCAGCGGAAGCGGGAGCTGGACCATTCAGTACTTC,CASGSGSWTIQYF
-,-,TRBV12-3/TRBV12-4,TRBJ2-7,TGTGCCAGCCGGGACGGGACTTCCTACGAGCAGTACTTC,CASRDGTSYEQYF
few,-,TRBV30,TRBJ1-4,TGTGCCTGGAGTTACCTCACGGGGGCGGAAAAACTGTTTTTT,CAWSYLTGAEKLFF
-,TRBD1,TRBV7-2,TRBJ2-3,TGTGCCAGCAGCCACCCCACCCTACAGGGGGCAGATACGCAGTATTTT,CASSHPTLQGADTQYF
-,-,TRBV28,TRBJ1-5,TGTGCCAGCAAGGGGACAATGGGGGCGCGTGGCAATCAGCCCCAGCATTTT,CASKGTMGARGNQPQHF
-,TRBD2,TRBV20-1,TRBJ2-1,TGCAGTGCTAGAGGGGGGACTAGCGGTACCTACAATGAGCAGTTCTTC,CSARGGTSGTYNEQFF
few,TRBD1,TRBV6-5,TRBJ2-7,TGTGCCAGCAGTTACCGGAGGACAGGGGGGTCCTACGAGCAGTACTTC,CASSYRRTGGSYEQYF
few,-,TRBV5-1,TRBJ2-1,TGCGCCAGCAGCCTGGACAGTTCTCTGGCCTACAATGAGCAGTTCTTC,CASSLDSSLAYNEQFF
many,TRBD2,TRBV7-9,TRBJ2-7,TGTGCCAGCAGCTTACCCCCCGGGAGGGGCCACGAGCAGTACTTC,CASSLPPGRGHEQYF
many,TRBD2,TRBV28,TRBJ2-3,TGTGCCAGCAGTTCCCTAGCGGGAGGTACAGATACGCAGTATTTT,CASSSLAGGTDTQYF
few,-,TRBV7-8,TRBJ2-5,TGTGCCAGCAGCTTCCTTCAGGGCGGACAAGAGACCCAGTACTTC,CASSFLQGGQETQYF
few,TRBD1,TRBV4-3,TRBJ2-2,TGCGCCAGCAGCCACATCGGACAGGGGGTCACCGGGGAGCTGTTTTTT,CASSHIGQGVTGELFF
few,TRBD2,TRBV10-3,TRBJ2-7,TGTGCCATCGCGGCGGGAGGACACTACGAGCAGTACTTC,CAIAAGGHYEQYF